This T cell receptor (beta chain) stems from a study of OX40 agonist ivuxolimab in advanced cancers. Produced via immunoSEQ multiplex PCR; TCRdb's table is partial and in-frame only. The top ten clones hold 6.5% to 8.5% of a sample with 11,000 to 15,000 clones, roughly 89% of them seen once. The clonotype was recovered from an adult with an advanced solid tumor such as melanoma, head and neck, liver or kidney cancer. The sample consisted of CD4+ or CD8+ T cells sorted from blood, taken in a trial of the OX40 agonist ivuxolimab.

The CDR3 sequence: CASSQSGGFTEAFF. The CDR3 DNA is TGCGCCAGCAGCCAGAGTGGGGGGTTTACTGAAGCTTTCTTT. The genes are TRBV4-1 and TRBJ1-1, with a possible D match to TRBD1 (5 bases). V dropped 3 bases and J dropped 5 bases, with 13 bases sitting between them. The CDR3 is made up of 14 amino acids. Per the germline V gene, CDR1 is MGHRA and CDR2 is YSYEKL.